The source of this T cell receptor beta chain is a study of long-term antiretroviral therapy in people with HIV (dated by TCRdb to between 2021 and 2024). A note on the overall study: Collection of the earliest samples took place about a decade ahead of the 2015 WHO recommendation for immediate ART, at a time when ART was typically delayed until CD4 counts fell. A retrospective serial study tested whether ART initiation and durable HIV suppression were associated with changes in peripheral blood TRB repertoire composition and diversity. A total of about 190 cryopreserved PBMC samples were contributed to the cohort by 30 adults with confirmed HIV infection, with samples collected serially over a mean of roughly six years (range 1-12). Among the 30 or so participants with HIV, about 11 were female. No cross-contamination during QIAcube processing was seen in test extractions of a monoclonal T-cell line run alongside around 31 polyclonal samples. Paper-wide results and their limitations: Inferences about post-ART repertoire changes are limited because no data were available on ART adherence, viral resistance or therapy changes. The samples span the years 2004 to 2017, and the ART regimens used may be less effective than current regimens. The repertoire was dominated across all time points by expanded TRB clones identified before ART initiation, although this dominance was seen to fluctuate and to decrease in many PLHIV after ART. Starting ART was linked to a significant rise in TRB diversity, yet even after long-term ART the diversity remained significantly lower than in transplant donor controls. Compared with controls, HIV repertoires had narrower CDR3 length ranges, and the network structure pointed to an antigen-experienced repertoire that shifted only slightly toward naive after ART. Because PBMC availability was limited, only the TCR beta chain was sequenced, with no alpha chain pairing. Unsorted PBMC were profiled instead of sorted CD4+ and CD8+ T cells because pre-ART samples had limited cell numbers.

Inclusion was restricted to participants for whom at least one PBMC sample before ART initiation and at least two post-ART samples were available. Treatment was received in the United States of America by all participants with HIV. Before DNA extraction, cryopreserved samples containing about 1-11 million PBMC were thawed and washed. At the time of the earliest PBMC sample, participants with HIV were aged between roughly 20 and 54 years. Per participant, PBMC samples came from 1-4 timepoints prior to ART initiation and 2-8 timepoints following ART initiation, for a median of 7 samples. For every participant, serial HIV viral load, CD4+ T-cell count, ART history and demographic data were obtained. A Qiagen kit on a QIAcube was used to extract genomic DNA from unsorted PBMC, with samples processed in batches of 12. Concerning this clone itself: Its antigen has not been determined. No qualities accompany the bases; no much larger clone lies one base away.

Sequencing of the TRB variable region was done with the immunoSEQ hsTCRB v3.0 assay at survey level resolution. The target sequencing depth for TRB was roughly 35,000-50,000 T-cell genomes per sample. TRB libraries were pooled and sequenced on an Illumina MiSeq using a v3 150-cycle kit. On the authors' methods: Repertoire analysis was performed in R inside a reproducible Nextflow workflow that covered QC, data transformation and analysis. LymphoSeq2, an R package for exploring AIRR-Seq data, was used to implement the custom analyses. Several samples that yielded fewer than 5000 total TRB sequences were excluded, so that under 200 HIV repertoires were analyzed. Among the 180 to 200 retained HIV repertoires, approximately 57 were collected before ART initiation and fewer than 150 were collected after ART initiation. Repertoires were downsampled to 5000 TRB nucleotide sequences, with summary statistics averaged over 100 downsampling iterations. Only TRB sequences with CDR3 regions of at least seven amino acids were retained for analysis. Diversity was measured with a Shannon entropy-derived clonality score and the Gini coefficient. In repertoire networks, the top 5000 CDR3 amino acid sequences were linked whenever an edit distance of one separated two sequences. For TRB CDR3 amino acid sequences, antigen specificity groups and MHC restriction were predicted with GLIPH2. To flag known CMV, EBV, HIV or tissue antigen associations, CDR3 amino acid sequences were matched against VDJdb and McPAS-TCR. Pre-ART, post-ART and control groups were compared with Wilcoxon signed-rank tests and Holm-Bonferroni correction. The table comes from immuneACCESS by way of TCRdb, which keeps in-frame sequences with V and J called. Part of the clones is missing from these tables; in studies checked, under half for an unresolved V gene and the rest for unknown reasons. V, J and clone size reflect that table, while D and trimming were determined from the DNA. Present in this sample are roughly 13,000 clones, around 80% of which were seen just once. The ten biggest clones cover approximately 19% of the sample.

Counted from cysteine to phenylalanine, this CDR3 has 13 amino acids. The retained sequence is limited to the CDR3, 39 bases, with the frame set at the first base. CDR1 and CDR2 are drawn from the germline V gene: MGHRA, YSYEKL. V loses 4 bases, J loses 2 bases, and the germline ends lie 6 bases apart. The chain joins TRBV4-1 to TRBJ1-3, with the D gene not clear enough to name. The clonotype was recovered from a man in his forties with HIV. Sequences were derived from unsorted PBMCs, sampled 1.3 years before starting antiretroviral therapy. The DNA reads TGCGCCAGCAGCCTAGGCCCTGGAAACACCATATATTTT. Translated, this gives CASSLGPGNTIYF.